Sequencing of this TCR beta chain was carried out in a study of blood T cell repertoires in COVID-19. Germline V gene lookup returns CDR1 ENHRY and CDR2 SYGVKD. This CDR3 contains 15 residues. V dropped 2 bases and J dropped 6 bases, with 11 bases sitting between them. Assay used: immunoSEQ multiplex PCR; TCRdb lists only in-frame clones, some missing. Of more than 9,500 clones in the sample, roughly nine tenths are singletons; the top ten hold roughly 15%. Input material: peripheral blood. This TCR was recovered from a man in his sixties or seventies with active COVID-19. V usage is TRBV10-3 and J usage is TRBJ1-6, with D maybe TRBD1 (6 bases). In DNA, the CDR3 is TGTGCCATCAGTGAGGCAGGGGCTACTAATTCACCCCTCCACTTT. It translates to CAISEAGATNSPLHF.